The entry below describes one TCR beta chain. Its matching antigen is unknown. The data were obtained in a study of cytomegalovirus exposure and HLA in healthy donors. General study points: Later analysis demonstrated an association between a missense DCLRE1C variant and TCR beta V- and J-gene trimming. Later analysis suggested links between common viral pathogens and several top significant clusters. Per a later analysis, approximately 16,000 TCR beta sequences showed association with HLA alleles at 0.05 false discovery rate.

The PCR ran on 60 Vbeta and 13 Jbeta primers. The method was immunoSEQ multiplex PCR; TCRdb's version includes in-frame clones alone and lacks a portion of them. The sample lists nearly 110,000 clones; roughly 87% were seen once. CDR1 MNHEY and CDR2 SVGAGI come from the germline V gene. The CDR3 totals 15 residues. V shed 5 bases and J shed 7 bases, with 20 bases lying between them. The origin of this receptor is a man under 40 in good health and CMV-seropositive. The rearrangement uses TRBV6-5 and TRBJ1-2, with D possibly matching TRBD1 (5 bases). Material for sequencing was PBMCs. The DNA of the CDR3 is TGTGCCAGCAGTACTACCGGGACTTCGGTACGTGGCTACACCTTC. This sequence encodes CASSTTGTSVRGYTF.